This is a list of T cell receptor beta chains from one sample in a study of human T cells and chemical hapten exposure. TCRdb reprocessed the RACE reads with MiXCR, giving one entry per CDR3 protein. Here the sample spans 300,000 to 400,000 distinct CDR3 sequences, 5.5% to 8% being singletons. Sample: whole blood, taken in connection with sensitization to the hapten diphenylcyclopropenone (DPC). The receptors originated from a woman aged 18-29 years with alopecia areata. Some clones in this sample may be carry-over from other donors' samples. Each CDR3 is given with its conserved first and last residue. A D gene is named only where the DNA matches it firmly. Rows may omit the clone size; those that give it use once, few, many or a size class.

cdr3_aa cdr3_nt j_call v_call d_call clone_size
CASSPLRTEETQYF TGTGCCAGCTCACCATTAAGGACAGAAGAGACCCAGTACTTC TRBJ2-5 TRBV18 - few
CASSPTGAGNTIYF TGTGCCAGCAGCCCAACAGGGGCTGGAAACACCATATATTTT TRBJ1-3 TRBV28 TRBD1 few
CASRPGGGRVYGYTF TGTGCCAGCAGACCCGGGGGGGGGCGGGTCTATGGCTACACCTTC TRBJ1-2 TRBV12-3/TRBV12-4 - -
CASGILSGLNHPHEQFF TGTGCCAGCGGAATTTTATCGGGACTTAACCATCCCCATGAGCAGTTCTTC TRBJ2-1 TRBV27 - -
CASSPFSVPGELFF TGTGCCAGCAGTCCCTTCAGTGTTCCCGGGGAGCTGTTTTTT TRBJ2-2 TRBV28 - many
CASSLIRALNTEAFF TGTGCCAGCAGCTTAATTCGGGCACTGAACACTGAAGCTTTCTTT TRBJ1-1 TRBV7-3 - -
CASSYRPGSYNSPLHF TGTGCCAGCAGTTACCGACCGGGCAGTTATAATTCACCCCTCCACTTT TRBJ1-6 TRBV6-2/TRBV6-3 - many
CASSPALQGIANEKLFF TGTGCCAGCAGTCCCGCCTTACAGGGGATCGCTAATGAAAAACTGTTTTTT TRBJ1-4 TRBV28 TRBD1 -
CASSHFSAGTVGVEQYF TGCGCCAGCAGCCATTTTTCCGCCGGGACAGTAGGGGTCGAGCAGTACTTC TRBJ2-7 TRBV4-3 TRBD1 few
CASSSGQGVVNEKLFF TGCGCCAGCAGCTCAGGACAGGGGGTCGTGAATGAAAAACTGTTTTTT TRBJ1-4 TRBV5-1 TRBD1 -
CASSFGGTGNEQYF TGTGCCAGCAGCTTCGGCGGGACGGGGAACGAGCAGTACTTC TRBJ2-7 TRBV7-2 - few
CASSQVWRATNEKLFF TGTGCCAGCAGCCAAGTTTGGAGAGCAACTAATGAAAAACTGTTTTTT TRBJ1-4 TRBV4-2 - few
CASSLARPAGATDTQYF TGTGCCAGCAGCTTAGCGCGCCCGGCAGGGGCTACAGATACGCAGTATTTT TRBJ2-3 TRBV7-9 - few
CASSLGSKGGNTIYF TGTGCCAGCAGTTTGGGCAGCAAGGGGGGAAACACCATATATTTT TRBJ1-3 TRBV28 - -
CASALEPDTQYF TGTGCCAGCGCCCTGGAGCCAGATACGCAGTATTTT TRBJ2-3 TRBV12-3/TRBV12-4 - few
CATSRDPGGSNEQFF TGTGCCACCAGCAGAGATCCCGGGGGGAGCAATGAGCAGTTCTTC TRBJ2-1 TRBV15 TRBD2 -
CASGGGGATDTQYF TGTGCCAGCGGTGGCGGGGGGGCCACAGATACGCAGTATTTT TRBJ2-3 TRBV7-2 TRBD2 many
CASSPTAGAGNEKLFF TGTGCCAGCAGTCCCACGGCGGGGGCGGGGAATGAAAAACTGTTTTTT TRBJ1-4 TRBV12-3/TRBV12-4 - few
CASRISLRETQYF TGTGCCTCCCGGATCAGCCTGAGGGAGACCCAGTACTTC TRBJ2-5 TRBV10-3 - many
CASSHPKAPDEQFF TGCGCCAGCAGCCACCCCAAGGCCCCGGATGAGCAGTTCTTC TRBJ2-1 TRBV4-1 - -
CASSYRETQYF TGTGCCAGCAGTTACAGAGAGACCCAGTACTTC TRBJ2-5 TRBV6-2/TRBV6-3 - many
CASSQDIVGASNQPQHF TGTGCCAGCAGCCAAGACATAGTGGGGGCTAGCAATCAGCCCCAGCATTTT TRBJ1-5 TRBV4-2 - few
CSASSLAGPYNEQFF TGCAGTGCTAGTTCGTTAGCGGGGCCATACAATGAGCAGTTCTTC TRBJ2-1 TRBV20-1 TRBD2 few
CSVETPVVNRFF TGCAGCGTTGAAACCCCTGTGGTTAATCGGTTCTTC TRBJ2-1 TRBV29-1 - many
CSVSGDSGANVLTF TGCAGCGTTTCAGGGGACTCTGGGGCCAACGTCCTGACTTTC TRBJ2-6 TRBV29-1 - many
CASSLVKETQYF TGTGCCAGCAGTTTAGTAAAAGAGACCCAGTACTTC TRBJ2-5 TRBV12-3/TRBV12-4 - many
CASSQVRDRAYNEQFF TGTGCCAGCAGCCAAGTCCGGGACAGGGCATACAATGAGCAGTTCTTC TRBJ2-1 TRBV14 TRBD1 -
CASSAGQTAEKLFF TGTGCCAGCTCAGCGGGACAGACCGCTGAAAAACTGTTTTTT TRBJ1-4 TRBV18 TRBD1 -
CASSQENNYEQYF TGTGCCAGCAGCCAAGAGAACAACTACGAGCAGTACTTC TRBJ2-7 TRBV14 - many
CASSDPRGTGELFF TGTGCCAGCAGTGACCCCCGCGGCACCGGGGAGCTGTTTTTT TRBJ2-2 TRBV6-4 - many
CASSWGTSGAIRNEQFF TGTGCCAGCAGCTGGGGGACTAGCGGGGCTATAAGGAATGAGCAGTTCTTC TRBJ2-1 TRBV28 TRBD2 few
CASSQDYGFRQPQHF TGCGCCAGCAGCCAAGACTACGGTTTCCGTCAGCCCCAGCATTTT TRBJ1-5 TRBV4-3 - few
CASIPGEETQYF TGTGCCAGCATCCCTGGGGAAGAGACCCAGTACTTC TRBJ2-5 TRBV2 - few
CASSLVITGSSNSPLHF TGCGCCAGCAGCTTGGTTATTACAGGTTCTTCGAATTCACCCCTCCACTTT TRBJ1-6 TRBV5-1 - -
CASSLSDVSEAFF TGTGCCAGCAGTTTATCGGACGTCTCTGAAGCTTTCTTT TRBJ1-1 TRBV27 - few
CATSDPTGGHEQFF TGTGCCACCAGTGACCCTACAGGGGGCCATGAGCAGTTCTTC TRBJ2-1 TRBV24-1 TRBD1 few
CASSSTGNPGGYTF TGTGCCAGCAGTTCGACAGGGAACCCTGGTGGCTACACCTTC TRBJ1-2 TRBV6-2/TRBV6-3 TRBD1 few
CASTVFPYEQYF TGTGCCAGCACCGTCTTTCCCTACGAGCAGTACTTC TRBJ2-7 TRBV28 - -
CASSQGLQGGLADTQYF TGCGCCAGCAGCCAAGGGCTACAGGGGGGACTCGCAGATACGCAGTATTTT TRBJ2-3 TRBV4-1 TRBD1 -
CASSYAGEEAFF TGCGCCAGCAGTTACGCAGGGGAGGAAGCTTTCTTT TRBJ1-1 TRBV5-1 - -
CASSKARGRGCSGNTIYF TGTGCCAGCAGCAAAGCGAGGGGGAGAGGATGCTCTGGAAACACCATATATTTT TRBJ1-3 TRBV21-1 - few
CASSDGPPAGDTQYF TGTGCCAGCAGTGATGGTCCTCCCGCCGGGGATACGCAGTATTTT TRBJ2-3 TRBV25-1 - many
CAIRGQGLANYGYTF TGTGCCATCAGGGGACAGGGGCTAGCTAACTATGGCTACACCTTC TRBJ1-2 TRBV10-3 TRBD1 many
CASRTSVSYEQYF TGCGCCAGCCGGACTAGCGTTTCCTACGAGCAGTACTTC TRBJ2-7 TRBV5-1 TRBD2 -
CASSLTMRTGINEQFF TGTGCCAGCAGCTTAACGATGAGGACAGGGATCAATGAGCAGTTCTTC TRBJ2-1 TRBV5-5 TRBD1 -
CASSLGDSYWAGRTEAFF TGTGCCAGCAGCTTAGGTGATAGCTATTGGGCAGGAAGGACTGAAGCTTTCTTT TRBJ1-1 TRBV7-2 - many
CASLALRGAKNIQYF TGTGCCAGCCTGGCCCTCAGGGGTGCCAAAAACATTCAGTACTTC TRBJ2-4 TRBV6-1 - few
CASSQRDGELFF TGCGCCAGCAGCCAGAGAGACGGGGAGCTGTTTTTT TRBJ2-2 TRBV4-3 - large
CASSSGQEEETQYF TGTGCCAGCAGTTCGGGACAGGAGGAAGAGACCCAGTACTTC TRBJ2-5 TRBV6-2/TRBV6-3 TRBD1 many
CASSVAGGGAADTQYF TGTGCCAGCAGTGTGGCCGGCGGGGGGGCAGCAGATACGCAGTATTTT TRBJ2-3 TRBV6-4 TRBD2 few
CASSLLAGTVNGAFF TGTGCCAGCAGCTTACTCGCCGGGACAGTAAATGGAGCTTTCTTT TRBJ1-1 TRBV7-9 TRBD1 many
CASSYSNRGPDSPLHF TGTGCCAGCAGTTACTCAAACAGGGGGCCGGATTCACCCCTCCACTTT TRBJ1-6 TRBV6-5 TRBD1 few
CASSQTGTEKLFF TGTGCCAGCAGCCAGACAGGGACGGAAAAACTGTTTTTT TRBJ1-4 TRBV6-2/TRBV6-3 TRBD1 few
CASSYKITGNFNQPQHF TGTGCCAGCAGTTATAAAATTACCGGGAACTTCAATCAGCCCCAGCATTTT TRBJ1-5 TRBV6-2/TRBV6-3 - -
CANSQEWERNYNEQFF TGTGCCAACAGCCAAGAATGGGAAAGGAATTACAATGAGCAGTTCTTC TRBJ2-1 TRBV3-1 - -
CASSDTKLATSNSPLHF TGTGCCAGCTCGGATACCAAGCTAGCCACCTCTAATTCACCCCTCCACTTT TRBJ1-6 TRBV7-9 - -
CASRGWTENTEAFF TGTGCCAGCAGGGGATGGACTGAGAACACTGAAGCTTTCTTT TRBJ1-1 TRBV7-9 - many
CASSSASNRGIGETQYF TGCGCCAGCAGCTCCGCTTCGAACAGGGGTATCGGGGAGACCCAGTACTTC TRBJ2-5 TRBV5-1 TRBD1 -
CASSYDSYGQPQHF TGTGCCAGCAGTTATGACTCTTATGGGCAGCCCCAGCATTTT TRBJ1-5 TRBV6-2/TRBV6-3 - -
CSALKAGSTDTQYF TGCAGTGCACTGAAAGCGGGGAGCACAGATACGCAGTATTTT TRBJ2-3 TRBV20-1 TRBD2 -